One and the same sample provided the 14 T cell receptor beta chains below, sequenced in a study of blood T cell repertoires in COVID-19. Clones were read by immunoSEQ multiplex PCR, and TCRdb kept only the in-frame ones, dropping some. The sample consists of 100,000 or so clones, roughly 79% of them appearing once. Sequencing was done on a sample of peripheral blood. The origin of the receptors is a woman aged 70-85 years with acute or convalescent COVID-19.

There are a few counts of this clone. The chain uses TRBV3-1 (or the pseudogene TRBV3-2) and TRBJ1-1; D not resolved. Germline V gene data show CDR1 as LGHDT and CDR2 as YNNKEL (reference sequence). V was pared by 1 base and J by 3 bases, with 9 bases between. The CDR3 has 14 amino acids. CDR3 coding DNA: TGTGCCAGCAGCCAAGGGCCCGCTCACACTGAAGCTTTCTTT. It specifies CASSQGPAHTEAFF.

The chain uses TRBV18 and TRBJ2-7, with TRBD2 matching 14 bases. CDR3 length: 15 amino acids. Per the germline V gene, CDR1 is KGHSH and CDR2 is LQKENI. V was pared by 5 bases and J by 3 bases, with 3 bases of the junction left unmatched. In nucleotides, the CDR3 is TGTGCCAGCTCAGCGGGACTAGCGGGAGTCTACGAGCAGTACTTC. Its translation is CASSAGLAGVYEQYF.

CDR3 residues: CASSQGLMNTEAFF. Written as DNA, the CDR3 is TGTGCCAGCAGCCAGGGCCTCATGAACACTGAAGCTTTCTTT. This rearrangement joins TRBV3-1 (or the pseudogene TRBV3-2) to TRBJ1-1; D gene ambiguous. Germline CDR1 LGHDT, CDR2 YNNKEL (reference sequence). V lost 3 bases and J 0 bases, leaving 8 bases between the germline ends. The CDR3 is 14 amino acids.

The chain carries TRBV9 and TRBJ2-3; D uncertain. The CDR3 contains 14 residues. The V end was cut by 4 bases, the J end by 2 bases, with 11 bases between. Germline CDR1 SGDLS, CDR2 YYNGEE. CDR3 bases: TGTGCCAGCAGCTCCTCGAGCTACACAGATACGCAGTATTTT. This codes for CASSSSSYTDTQYF.

The J gene is TRBJ1-2, the V gene TRBV5-6; unclear D gene. There are 15 residues in the CDR3. V was clipped by 1 base and J by 4 bases, with 14 bases between them. Germline values: CDR1 SGHDT, CDR2 YYEEEE. The CDR3 DNA reads TGTGCCAGCAGCTTGACAGAAAAGGTGCCCTATGGCTACACCTTC. Its translation is CASSLTEKVPYGYTF.

Regarding this clone: No DNA is shown, since the ends of the CDR3 on it are uncertain; the CDR3 is the one TCRdb lists. The chain links TRBV5-1 to TRBJ2-1; the table's TRBD1 call for D was not verified on the DNA. The CDR3 spans 14 amino acids, including both terminal residues. Germline V gene sequence: CDR1 SGHRS, CDR2 YFSETQ. CDR3 loop: CASSFGQGWNEQFF.

The chain is built from TRBV7-9 and TRBJ2-5; maybe TRBD2 (6 bases). CDR1 and CDR2 (germline): SEHNR, FQNEAQ (reference sequence). V was cut by 7 bases and J by 5 bases, with 23 bases left in between. This CDR3 has 16 residues. This CDR3 reads CASTKQVGSGWETQYF. CDR3 nucleotides: TGTGCCAGCACCAAACAGGTCGGGAGCGGTTGGGAGACCCAGTACTTC.

This rearrangement joins TRBV19 to TRBJ1-2; perhaps TRBD1 as D (5 bases). This CDR3 has 14 residues. CDR1 and CDR2 from the germline V gene are LNHDA and SQIVND (reference sequence). The V end was cut by 1 base, the J end by 2 bases, with 8 bases between. The CDR3 DNA reads as TGTGCCAGTAGTATAGTAGACAGCAACTATGGCTACACCTTC. Translated: CASSIVDSNYGYTF.

This clone was picked up a small number of times. The chain is built from TRBV6-1 and TRBJ1-1; D is uncertain. CDR3 length: 16 residues. V was shortened by 1 base and J by 0 bases, with 12 bases between the two germline ends. Germline V gives CDR1 MNHNS, CDR2 SASEGT. Written as DNA, the CDR3 is TGTGCCAGCAGTGAAGGAAGAGGGCTCTTGAACACTGAAGCTTTCTTT. This codes for CASSEGRGLLNTEAFF.

CDR3 DNA sequence: TGTGCCAGCAGCTTAAAATCTGACTCTTCGGCTGGCTACACCTTC. Translation gives CASSLKSDSSAGYTF. The chain employs TRBV7-3 and TRBJ1-2; D not certain. The CDR3 loop spans 15 amino acids. Germline V gene sequence: CDR1 SGHTA, CDR2 FQGTGA. The germline V and J ends were trimmed by 1 base and 7 bases, with 16 bases remaining between them.

The chain recombines TRBV5-1 with TRBJ2-2, with D possibly TRBD1 on 5 matching bases. V dropped 2 bases and J dropped 5 bases, with 7 bases sitting between them. This CDR3 has 13 amino acids. Germline CDR1 reads SGHRS; CDR2 reads YFSETQ. Here the CDR3 reads CASSLQDTGELFF. CDR3 DNA sequence: TGCGCCAGCAGCTTACAGGATACCGGGGAGCTGTTTTTT.

J is TRBJ1-6 and V is TRBV5-1; D might be TRBD1 (6 bases). This CDR3 region has 15 residues. The germline V gene has CDR1 SGHRS and CDR2 YFSETQ. Trimming stripped 0 bases from V and 10 bases from J, with 14 bases between. The CDR3 loop is CASSLAGRDRSPLHF. The CDR3 region has the DNA TGCGCCAGCAGCTTGGCGGGCAGAGACAGGTCACCCCTCCACTTT.

The table lists this clone with a count of one. CDR3 DNA sequence: TGTGCCAGTAGGACTCTAAGCGAAACAGATACGCAGTATTTT. Translation gives CASRTLSETDTQYF. The chain recombines TRBV19 with TRBJ2-3; D gene uncertain. V lost 6 bases and J lost 3, with 13 bases in between. Germline CDR1 is LNHDA and CDR2 is SQIVND (reference sequence). The CDR3 contains 14 residues. Variable domain in full (rest from reference TRBV19 and TRBJ2-3): DGGITQSPKYLFRKEGQNVTLSCEQNLNHDAMYWYRQDPGQGLRLIYYSQIVNDFQKGDIAEGYSVSREKKESFPLTVTSAQKNPTAFYLCASRTLSETDTQYFGPGTRLTVL.

The rearrangement joins TRBV4-3 to TRBJ2-3; D is undetermined. Trimming shortened V by 0 bases and J by 5 bases, and 12 bases separated the two germline ends. The germline V gene encodes CDR1 LGHNA and CDR2 YSLEER. This CDR3 spans 15 amino acids. CDR3 sequence: CASSQDISRRDTQYF. The CDR3 region has the DNA TGCGCCAGCAGCCAAGATATCTCGCGTCGAGATACGCAGTATTTT.